Described below is a single TCR beta chain sequence and its context. What antigen it recognizes has not been identified. Per-base qualities were not stored, and no clone one base away is much larger. The library was built by means of 5' RACE. Sequenced on an Illumina HiSeq 2500. A second PCR of roughly 7 to 12 cycles was run with a J-beta primer mix and a sample-barcoded 5' primer. A template-switch 5' adaptor carrying 12 random nucleotides introduced a unique molecular identifier onto each TCR beta cDNA molecule. Each sample yielded at least 2.5 million CDR3-containing paired-end reads. First-strand cDNA was synthesized from all RNA with the Mint cDNA synthesis kit, primed by a TRBC-specific oligonucleotide. Following uracil-DNA glycosylase treatment, a first 18-cycle PCR with universal primers M1SS and BC2_uni_R was performed on all cDNA. The source study handled its data this way. For normalization, 1 million high-quality reads, each with a distinct molecular identifier, were randomly selected from each sample. Reads sharing molecular identifiers were discarded rather than binned into consensus sequences. CDR3 identification, clonotype clustering and error correction used MiTCR with a Q25 quality threshold and the strictest error-elimination algorithm. A nonparametric unseen species model using Euler transformation provided a lower-bound estimate of total TCR beta diversity. The raw public data were reprocessed by TCRdb itself: fastp quality trimming at Q25, MiXCR clonotype calling, in-frame beta chains only. Every entry covers one CDR3 protein and lists the most common genes and DNA from its rows. TCRdb's processing, not the authors' own work, is the source of the V and J calls. The sample table records 1.5 million to 2 million distinct CDR3 sequences; roughly 28% of these occur just once. The ten largest clones add up to 7.7% of the sample.

The data belong to a study of blood T cells in healthy people across ages (dated by TCRdb to the mid-2010s). Regarding the complete study: In model experiments, template switching captured roughly one uniquely barcoded TCR beta cDNA molecule for every two T cells. The study measured age-related changes in TCR beta repertoire diversity using deep sequencing normalized with unique cDNA molecular identifiers. Donors were grouped into four age groups: young (average roughly 17 years), middle-aged (about 38), aged (about 60) and long-lived (just over 80). To avoid experimental bias, donors of different ages were spread randomly across the sequencing lanes. Two additional independent replicas of 1 million unique cDNA reads from the same blood draw were analyzed for two donors (one aged 18 to 30 and one aged 80 or older). Summary of the overall study and its limitations: Compared with the aged group, more naive CD4+ T cells, fewer expanded clones and increased TCR diversity were shown by the long-lived group, suggesting age selection. Total diversity estimates from one million sequenced T cells were considered lower bounds and underestimates. Bulk unsorted PBMC profiling prevented conclusive comparison of naive and antigen-experienced compartments. The CMV infection status of donors was not known, potentially confounding age-related changes in expanded clonotypes. As age increased, observed TCR beta diversity per million T cells dropped in a roughly linear way, and a significant reduction was already evident by age about 40. A strong correlation was found between observed TCR beta diversity and the percentage of naive T cells measured by flow cytometry.

Spanning cysteine to phenylalanine, the CDR3 consists of 19 amino acids. Only CDR3 DNA remains: 57 bases, in frame from the first base. Taken from the germline V gene, the CDR1 and CDR2 loops are MDHEN and SYDVKM. V gives up 4 bases and J gives up 6 bases, and the segment between their germline ends measures 31 bases. Donors were around 37 systemically healthy Caucasian individuals from Russia aged about 6 to 100 years. Each donor gave about 10 milliliters of peripheral blood, drawn into EDTA-treated Vacutainer tubes. Ficoll-Paque density-gradient centrifugation was used to isolate PBMCs, with at least 7 million per sample. Total RNA was extracted from PBMCs with Trizol reagent, with at least 6 micrograms obtained per sample. Naive CD45RAhigh/CD27high T cell percentages were measured by flow cytometry on a PBMC aliquot from every donor.

This chain joins TRBV28 to TRBJ2-7; the D gene is tentatively TRBD1 or TRBD2, each matching 6 bases. This TCR was sampled from a woman in her twenties or thirties in good health. Sequenced: blood. CDR3 protein: CASSSFYRSPGGRWGEQYF. The sequenced DNA is TGTGCCAGCAGTTCATTTTATCGCTCCCCCGGGGGCCGATGGGGCGAGCAGTACTTC.